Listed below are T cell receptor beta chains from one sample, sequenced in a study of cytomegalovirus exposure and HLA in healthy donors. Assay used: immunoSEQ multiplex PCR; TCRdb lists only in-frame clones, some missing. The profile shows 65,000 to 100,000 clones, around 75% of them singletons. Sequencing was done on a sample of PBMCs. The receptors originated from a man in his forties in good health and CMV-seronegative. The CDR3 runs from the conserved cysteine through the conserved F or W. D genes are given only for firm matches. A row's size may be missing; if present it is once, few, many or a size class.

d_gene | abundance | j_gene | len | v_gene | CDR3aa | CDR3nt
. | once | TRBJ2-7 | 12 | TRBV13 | CASSYGLNEQYF | TGTGCCAGCAGCTACGGACTGAACGAGCAGTACTTC
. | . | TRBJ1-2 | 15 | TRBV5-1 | CASSSPEGRTGGYTF | TGCGCCAGCAGCTCCCCTGAGGGCAGGACGGGTGGCTACACCTTC
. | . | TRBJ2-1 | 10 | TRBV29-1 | CSAKLNEQFF | TGCAGCGCCAAGCTCAATGAGCAGTTCTTC
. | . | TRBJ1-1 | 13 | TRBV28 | CASSLRGNTEAFF | TGTGCCAGCAGTTTACGGGGAAACACTGAAGCTTTCTTT
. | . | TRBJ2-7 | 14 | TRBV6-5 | CASSYSRGNHEQYF | TGTGCCAGCAGTTACTCAAGGGGTAACCACGAGCAGTACTTC
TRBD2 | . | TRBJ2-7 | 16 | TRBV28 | CASSQGVAGANYEQYF | TGTGCCAGCAGTCAAGGGGTAGCGGGAGCAAACTACGAGCAGTACTTC
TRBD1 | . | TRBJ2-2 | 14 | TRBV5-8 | CASSIGQGTGELFF | TGTGCCAGCAGCATCGGACAGGGGACCGGGGAGCTGTTTTTT
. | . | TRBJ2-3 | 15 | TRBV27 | CASRLQGVRTDTQYF | TGTGCCAGCAGATTACAGGGCGTTCGCACAGATACGCAGTATTTT
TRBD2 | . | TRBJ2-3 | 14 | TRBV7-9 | CASSLTSGTDTQYF | TGTGCCAGCAGCTTAACTAGCGGGACAGATACGCAGTATTTT
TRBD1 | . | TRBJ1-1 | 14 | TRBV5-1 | CASSGRQGGTEAFF | TGCGCCAGCAGCGGCAGACAGGGTGGCACTGAAGCTTTCTTT
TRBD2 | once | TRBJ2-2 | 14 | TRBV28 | CASSLIAGAGELFF | TGTGCCAGCAGTTTAATAGCGGGGGCCGGGGAGCTGTTTTTT
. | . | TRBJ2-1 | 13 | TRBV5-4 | CASSPPNRGEQFF | TGTGCCAGCAGCCCGCCTAATCGGGGAGAGCAGTTCTTC
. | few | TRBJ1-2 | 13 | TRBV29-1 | CSVDSLSNYGYTF | TGCAGCGTTGACAGTCTCTCTAACTATGGCTACACCTTC
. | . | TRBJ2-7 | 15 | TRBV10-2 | CASSERTVTFYEQYF | TGCGCCAGCAGTGAAAGGACAGTTACCTTCTACGAGCAGTACTTC
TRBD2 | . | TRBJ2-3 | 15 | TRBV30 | CAWSGTSGRTDTQYF | TGTGCCTGGAGTGGTACTAGCGGGAGAACAGATACGCAGTATTTT
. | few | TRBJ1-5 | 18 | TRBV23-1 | CASSQSYSRGEGDQPQHF | TGCGCCAGCAGTCAATCGTACTCCAGGGGCGAAGGTGATCAGCCCCAGCATTTT
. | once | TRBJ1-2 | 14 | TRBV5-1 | CASTADQGIGGYTF | TGCGCCAGCACCGCCGATCAGGGTATTGGTGGCTACACCTTC
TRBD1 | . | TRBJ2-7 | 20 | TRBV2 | CASSVILPGQQHTNSYEQYF | TGTGCCAGCAGTGTAATTTTGCCGGGACAGCAACACACAAACTCCTACGAGCAGTACTTC
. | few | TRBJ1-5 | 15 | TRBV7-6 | CASSLTGGGNQPQHF | TGTGCCAGCAGCTTAACTGGGGGGGGCAATCAGCCCCAGCATTTT
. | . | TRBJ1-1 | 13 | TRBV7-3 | CASGRTEDTEAFF | TGTGCCAGCGGCCGGACAGAGGACACTGAAGCTTTCTTT
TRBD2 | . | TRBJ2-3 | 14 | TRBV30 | CAWNLAGGTDTQYF | TGTGCCTGGAATCTAGCGGGAGGCACAGATACGCAGTATTTT
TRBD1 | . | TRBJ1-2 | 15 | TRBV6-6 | CASSYRDRKAFGSTF | TGTGCCAGCAGTTACAGGGACAGGAAAGCCTTCGGATCCACCTTC
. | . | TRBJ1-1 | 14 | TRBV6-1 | CASNRGMLLTEAFF | TGTGCCAGCAATCGGGGGATGTTACTCACTGAAGCTTTCTTT
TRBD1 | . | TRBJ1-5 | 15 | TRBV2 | CASRYRQGRDQPQHF | TGTGCCAGCAGGTATAGACAGGGTAGGGATCAGCCCCAGCATTTT
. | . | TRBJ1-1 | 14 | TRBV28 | CASSPRSGNTEAFF | TGTGCCAGCAGTCCTAGGAGTGGGAACACTGAAGCTTTCTTT
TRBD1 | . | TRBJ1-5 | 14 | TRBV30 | CAWSVKDRVMAQHF | TGTGCCTGGAGTGTCAAGGACAGGGTGATGGCCCAGCATTTT
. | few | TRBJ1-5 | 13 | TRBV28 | CATFRMGGQPQHF | TGTGCCACCTTCAGGATGGGTGGGCAGCCCCAGCATTTT
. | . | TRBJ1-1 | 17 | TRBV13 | CASSFPGDPVIFTEAFF | TGTGCCAGCAGCTTCCCGGGAGATCCGGTTATCTTCACTGAAGCTTTCTTT
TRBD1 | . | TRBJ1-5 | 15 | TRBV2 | CASSLDRGVNQPQHF | TGTGCCAGCAGTCTGGACAGGGGGGTAAATCAGCCCCAGCATTTT
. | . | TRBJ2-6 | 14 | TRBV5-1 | CASRRESGANVLTF | TGCGCCAGCAGGAGGGAATCTGGGGCCAACGTCCTGACTTTC
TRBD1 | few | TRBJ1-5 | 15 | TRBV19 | CASSIVVGGEQPQHF | TGTGCCAGTAGTATAGTGGTAGGGGGCGAACAGCCCCAGCATTTT
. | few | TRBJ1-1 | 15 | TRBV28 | CASNPFGAENTEAFF | TGTGCCAGCAACCCCTTTGGGGCGGAGAACACTGAAGCTTTCTTT
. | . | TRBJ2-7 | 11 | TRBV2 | CASSDENEQYF | TGTGCCAGCAGTGACGAGAACGAGCAGTACTTC
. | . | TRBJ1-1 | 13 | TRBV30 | CAWSREGNTEAFF | TGTGCCTGGAGTCGGGAGGGGAACACTGAAGCTTTCTTT
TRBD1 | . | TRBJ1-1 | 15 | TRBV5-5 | CASSSDRGPGTEAFF | TGTGCCAGCAGCTCTGACAGGGGGCCGGGAACTGAAGCTTTCTTT